The 4 T cell receptor beta chains in this list originate from one sample, sequenced in a study of CD8+CD57+ T cells in acquired aplastic anemia. All sequencing subjects had displayed CD8+CD57+ cell expansion on flow cytometry. Researchers used genomic DNA as the template to profile TCR beta VDJ and CDR3. TCRdb processed the reads anew with MiXCR; each CDR3 protein has one entry. The sample holds some 150,000 distinct CDR3 sequences; over 70% are singletons and the top ten take 45% to 60%. Input material: sorted CD4+, CD8+, or CD8+CD57+ T cells (not recorded which) from PBMCs. These receptors were obtained from a human donor with aplastic anemia.

The chain couples TRBV19 to TRBJ1-6; no reliable D call. V lost 1 base and J lost 5, with 9 bases in between. This CDR3 has 15 residues. The germline gives CDR1 LNHDA, CDR2 SQIVND (reference sequence). CDR3 bases: TGTGCCAGTAGTATAGGGGCAACCAATAATTCACCCCTCCACTTT. Translation: CASSIGATNNSPLHF.

The chain has TRBV25-1 and TRBJ1-6; D unclear. Germline-derived CDR1 and CDR2 are MGHDK and SYGVNS. V was cut by 11 bases and J by 7 bases, with 15 bases left in between. The CDR3 is 13 amino acids. CDR3 sequence: CASSGPNNSPLHF. In nucleotides, the CDR3 is TGTGCCTCGTCGGGTCCAAACAATTCACCCCTCCACTTT. Complete variable domain (other parts from reference TRBV25-1 and TRBJ1-6): EADIYQTPRYLVIGTGKKITLECSQTMGHDKMYWYQQDPGMELHLIHYSYGVNSTEKGDLSSESTVSRIRTEHFPLTLESARPSHTSQYLCASSGPNNSPLHFGNGTRLTVT.

This clonotype came up a few times. This chain uses TRBV7-7 with TRBJ2-5; the D is unclear. The CDR3 length is 13 residues. CDR1 SSHAT and CDR2 FNYEAQ come from the germline V gene (reference sequence). Deletions cut 0 bases from V and 5 bases from J, with 7 bases between. The CDR3: CASSLAPQETQYF. In nucleotides, the CDR3 is TGTGCCAGCAGCTTAGCCCCCCAGGAGACCCAGTACTTC.

CDR3 sequence (DNA): TGTGCCAGCAGTTTTTACGGGACAGGTCTCAGCGAGCAGTACTTC. Translated, it gives CASSFYGTGLSEQYF. The gene calls are TRBV12-3 or TRBV12-4 and TRBJ2-7; 8 nucleotides align to TRBD1. The trim removed 3 bases at V and 6 bases at J, leaving 10 bases unmatched. This CDR3 is 15 amino acids long.